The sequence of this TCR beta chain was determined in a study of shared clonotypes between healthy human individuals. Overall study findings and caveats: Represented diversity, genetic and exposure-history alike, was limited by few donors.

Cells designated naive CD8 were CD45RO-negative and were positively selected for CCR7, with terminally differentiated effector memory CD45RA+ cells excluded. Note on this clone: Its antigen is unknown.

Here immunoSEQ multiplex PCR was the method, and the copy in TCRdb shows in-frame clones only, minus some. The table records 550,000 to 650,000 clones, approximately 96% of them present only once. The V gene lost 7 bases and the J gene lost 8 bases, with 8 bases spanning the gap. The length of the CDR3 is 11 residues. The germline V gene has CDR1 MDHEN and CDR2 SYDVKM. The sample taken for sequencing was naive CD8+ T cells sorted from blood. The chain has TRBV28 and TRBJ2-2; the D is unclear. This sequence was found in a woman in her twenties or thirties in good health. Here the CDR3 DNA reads TGTGCCAGCAACGTTAAAGGGGAGCTGTTTTTT. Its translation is CASNVKGELFF.